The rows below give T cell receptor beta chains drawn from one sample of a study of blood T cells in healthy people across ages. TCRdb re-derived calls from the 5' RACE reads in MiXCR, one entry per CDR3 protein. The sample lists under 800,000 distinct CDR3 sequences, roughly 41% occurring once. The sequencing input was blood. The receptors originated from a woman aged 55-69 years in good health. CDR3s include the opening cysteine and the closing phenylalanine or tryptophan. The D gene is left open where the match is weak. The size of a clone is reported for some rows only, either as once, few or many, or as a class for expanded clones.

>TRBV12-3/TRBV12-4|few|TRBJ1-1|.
CASSLRRGTEAFF
TGTGCCAGCAGTTTGAGGAGGGGGACTGAAGCTTTCTTT
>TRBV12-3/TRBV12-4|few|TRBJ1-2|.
CASSSVGTGYGYTF
TGTGCCAGCAGTTCTGTCGGGACGGGCTATGGCTACACCTTC
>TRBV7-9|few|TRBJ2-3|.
CASTRPDGHLADTQYF
TGTGCCAGCACTCGCCCGGACGGACACTTGGCAGATACGCAGTATTTT
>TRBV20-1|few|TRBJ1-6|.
CSASPPGMRNSPLHF
TGCAGTGCTAGCCCCCCGGGGATGAGAAATTCACCCCTCCACTTT
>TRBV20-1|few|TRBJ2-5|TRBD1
CSVPPADRAQETQYF
TGCAGTGTTCCGCCCGCGGACAGGGCTCAAGAGACCCAGTACTTC
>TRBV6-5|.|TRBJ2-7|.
CASSRRRTTTYEQYF
TGTGCCAGCAGCCGCCGGAGGACAACTACCTACGAGCAGTACTTC
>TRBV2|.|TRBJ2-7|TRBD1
CASSGGTGRGEQYF
TGTGCCAGCAGTGGGGGGACAGGTCGAGGCGAGCAGTACTTC
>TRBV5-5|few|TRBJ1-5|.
CASSMALGSWGNQPQHF
TGTGCCAGCAGCATGGCGCTAGGATCCTGGGGGAATCAGCCCCAGCATTTT
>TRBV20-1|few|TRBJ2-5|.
CSARGMVGGPLETQYF
TGCAGTGCCAGGGGAATGGTGGGAGGGCCGTTGGAGACCCAGTACTTC
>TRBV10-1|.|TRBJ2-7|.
CATGSGIGGIYEQYF
TGCGCCACAGGATCAGGGATCGGCGGAATTTACGAGCAGTACTTC
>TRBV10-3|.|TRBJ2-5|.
CAISADRNNEQYF
TGTGCCATCAGTGCCGACAGAAACAATGAGCAGTACTTC
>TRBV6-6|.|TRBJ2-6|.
CASKRGSGANVLTF
TGTGCCAGCAAAAGGGGGTCCGGGGCCAACGTCCTGACTTTC
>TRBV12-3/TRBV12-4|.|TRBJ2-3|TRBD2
CASSLSLAGGRDTQYF
TGTGCCAGCAGTCTCAGCCTAGCGGGAGGGCGGGATACGCAGTATTTT
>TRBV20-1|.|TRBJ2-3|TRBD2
CSASGGALSTDTQYF
TGCAGTGCTAGCGGGGGGGCCCTCAGCACAGATACGCAGTATTTT
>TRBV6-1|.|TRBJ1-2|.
CASSEAGPSLYGYTF
TGTGCCAGCAGTGAGGCTGGACCGTCCCTTTATGGCTACACCTTC
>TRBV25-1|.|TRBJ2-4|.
CASSGGLKKNIQYF
TGTGCCAGCAGTGGGGGACTGAAGAAAAACATTCAGTACTTC
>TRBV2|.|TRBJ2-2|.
CASSPRGDGGELFF
TGTGCCAGCAGCCCTAGGGGGGACGGCGGGGAGCTGTTTTTT
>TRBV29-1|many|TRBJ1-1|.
CSSMDTREAFF
TGCAGCTCCATGGACACCCGCGAAGCTTTCTTT
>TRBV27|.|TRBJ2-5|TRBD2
CASSLGLAVWRDEQYF
TGTGCCAGCAGTTTAGGACTAGCGGTGTGGCGAGATGAGCAGTACTTC
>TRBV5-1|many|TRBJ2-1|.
CASSGTVASEQFF
TGCGCCAGCAGCGGGACGGTGGCGTCTGAGCAGTTCTTC
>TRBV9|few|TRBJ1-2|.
CASSVGHGDDGYTF
TGTGCCAGCAGCGTGGGACATGGGGACGATGGCTACACCTTC
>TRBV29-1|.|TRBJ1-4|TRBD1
CSVGPGQGLAGEKLFF
TGCAGCGTTGGTCCGGGACAGGGCCTCGCGGGGGAAAAACTGTTTTTT
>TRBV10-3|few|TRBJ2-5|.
CAISEYGGEETQYF
TGTGCCATCAGTGAATACGGCGGGGAAGAGACCCAGTACTTC
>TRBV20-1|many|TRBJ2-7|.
CSASQGLRGYEQYF
TGCAGTGCCTCTCAAGGACTCCGCGGATACGAGCAGTACTTC
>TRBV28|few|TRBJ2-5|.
CASSSVQETQYF
TGTGCCAGCAGTTCTGTTCAAGAGACCCAGTACTTC
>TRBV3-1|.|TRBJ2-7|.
CASSQGDFFSYNEQYF
TGTGCCAGCAGCCAGGGGGACTTTTTCTCCTACAATGAGCAGTACTTC
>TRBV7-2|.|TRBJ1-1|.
CASSLRSGQGNTEAFF
TGTGCCAGCAGCTTGAGGTCCGGGCAGGGGAACACTGAAGCTTTCTTT
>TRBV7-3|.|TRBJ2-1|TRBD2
CASSSASGGEQFF
TGTGCCAGCAGCTCTGCTAGCGGGGGGGAGCAGTTCTTC
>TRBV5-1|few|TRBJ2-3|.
CASSLPPGSVTDTQYF
TGCGCCAGCAGCTTGCCGCCGGGAAGCGTCACAGATACGCAGTATTTT
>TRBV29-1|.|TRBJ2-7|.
CSVGATGGDEQYF
TGCAGCGTTGGGGCCACAGGGGGGGACGAGCAGTACTTC
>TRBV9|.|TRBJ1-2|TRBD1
CASRPGQGSTGYTF
TGTGCCAGCAGGCCAGGACAGGGGAGCACTGGCTACACCTTC
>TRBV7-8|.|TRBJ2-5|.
CASSSESLYQETQYF
TGTGCCAGCAGCTCGGAGTCCCTGTACCAAGAGACCCAGTACTTC
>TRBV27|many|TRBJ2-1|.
CASSLYGEQFF
TGTGCCAGCAGTTTATATGGAGAGCAGTTCTTC
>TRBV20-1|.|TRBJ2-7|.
CSAHGGEQYF
TGCAGTGCTCACGGGGGCGAGCAGTACTTC
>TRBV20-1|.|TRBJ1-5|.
CSARDQWNPPQHF
TGCAGTGCTAGAGATCAGTGGAATCCGCCCCAGCATTTT
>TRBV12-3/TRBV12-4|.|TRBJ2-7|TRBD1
CASSPGIFRQGVSYEQYF
TGTGCCAGCAGTCCAGGAATCTTTCGCCAGGGGGTCTCCTACGAGCAGTACTTC
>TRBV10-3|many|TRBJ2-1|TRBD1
CAISVEGADGTGYNEQFF
TGTGCCATCAGTGTTGAGGGGGCTGACGGGACAGGGTACAATGAGCAGTTCTTC
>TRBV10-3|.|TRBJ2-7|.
CAISESRGSGYEQYF
TGTGCCATCAGTGAGTCGAGGGGAAGCGGCTACGAGCAGTACTTC
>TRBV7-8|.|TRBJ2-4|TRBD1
CASSLVWGTELTKNIQYF
TGTGCCAGCAGCTTAGTATGGGGGACAGAACTAACCAAAAACATTCAGTACTTC
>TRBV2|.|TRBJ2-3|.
CASSGPDTQYF
TGTGCCAGCAGTGGACCCGATACGCAGTATTTT
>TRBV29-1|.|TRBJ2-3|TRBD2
CSVLSGRSDTQYF
TGCAGCGTTCTTAGCGGGAGATCTGATACGCAGTATTTT
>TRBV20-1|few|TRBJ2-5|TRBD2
CSAITSGRVGETQYF
TGCAGTGCTATAACCAGCGGGAGGGTCGGGGAGACCCAGTACTTC
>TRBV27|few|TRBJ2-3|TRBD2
CASSRRGGADTQYF
TGTGCCAGCAGTCGACGGGGGGGGGCAGATACGCAGTATTTT
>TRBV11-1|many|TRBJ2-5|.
CASSLGFWVEDETQYF
TGTGCCAGCAGCTTAGGATTTTGGGTAGAAGATGAGACCCAGTACTTC
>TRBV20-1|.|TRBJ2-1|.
CSAVLANRGDYNEQFF
TGCAGTGCTGTTCTAGCGAACCGGGGAGACTACAATGAGCAGTTCTTC
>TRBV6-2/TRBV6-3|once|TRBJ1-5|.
CASSPYPDSNQPQHF
TGTGCCAGCAGTCCCTATCCGGACAGTAATCAGCCCCAGCATTTT